Given below is one T cell receptor (beta chain) in context. The data were obtained in a study of blood T cell repertoires in COVID-19. As originally analysed: Nucleated cell number was recorded as an estimate derived from reference gene primer amplification. Repertoires were generated with immunoSEQ multiplex PCR, while TCRdb's copy carries only in-frame clones and drops some. V, J and clone size are those of that table, while D and trimming were read from the DNA. The sample holds roughly 80,000 clones, about four fifths seen once. The sequenced material came from peripheral blood. The sequence was collected from a human donor in a cohort sampled during active COVID-19.

CDR3 in DNA: TGTGCCAGCAGCGTAGCTGGGGGGGTCCAAGAGACCCAGTACTTC. Its protein is CASSVAGGVQETQYF. This sequence joins TRBV9 and TRBJ2-5, with 7 bases aligning to TRBD2. With V trimmed by 0 bases and J by 1 base, 3 bases remained unmatched. The CDR3 is 15 amino acids. CDR1 and CDR2 (germline): SGDLS, YYNGEE.